This T cell receptor beta chain was captured by sequencing in a study of post-analysis software for immune sequencing data (dated by TCRdb to the mid-2010s). General notes on the study: Recorded disease courses included relapsing-remitting, secondary progressive and progressive-relapsing multiple sclerosis, with some patients lacking subtype annotation. The patient repertoires were compared against about a dozen previously published healthy control repertoires obtained from donors aged roughly 6 to 25 years. A subset of samples was prepared in parallel using single-end sample barcoding, then pooled and co-amplified after Illumina adapter ligation. Broader findings and caveats from the paper: Strong co-clustering of samples prepared in the same batch was shown by direct clustering with F measure, prompting a batch-effect correction. Significantly lower normalized Chao1 diversity was found in multiple sclerosis patients than in controls, suggesting substantial peripheral T-cell clonal expansion. The control group was slightly older than the multiple sclerosis patient group. A handful of TRBV segments, including TRBV5-6, TRBV5-1 and TRBV20-1, were significantly more frequent in patients than controls.

To demonstrate the VDJtools post-analysis software, the study profiled TCR beta repertoires from the peripheral blood of 13 young patients with multiple sclerosis. The patients with multiple sclerosis were children and adolescents between roughly 6 and 17 years of age. V and J lose 6 bases and 9 bases, and a span of 18 bases separates them. The CDR3, from cysteine to phenylalanine, totals 14 residues. The CDR3 DNA has 42 bases and is translated from base 1. The library was made by PCR. Sequencing was carried out with an Illumina HiSeq 2500. To reduce PCR and sequencing biases, unique molecular identifiers were built into the TCR beta cDNA libraries. Every 1 to 10 million input T cells yielded 500,000 or so cDNA molecules, meaning each molecule approximated one T cell. Patient libraries were prepared and sequenced with the same protocol used for the earlier healthy control dataset. Within a given batch, samples were prepared together, multiplexed and sequenced on the same HiSeq lane. The published analysis was carried out like this. Raw barcoded reads were processed with MIGEC, and single-read molecular identifier groups were discarded before consensus assembly and CDR3 extraction. VDJtools was used for post-analysis of the clonotype tables, with diversity normalized by down-sampling every dataset to the smallest sample size. Repertoire overlap clustering matched CDR3 amino acid but not nucleotide sequences to correct batch-related cross-sample contamination. TCRdb reanalyzed the raw reads on its own, using fastp at Q25 for trimming and MiXCR for clone calling, and kept in-frame beta chains. CDR3 protein duplicates are merged, each entry listing the most common genes and DNA. TCRdb, not the authors, supplied the V and J calls. The sample table shows approximately 350,000 distinct CDR3 sequences, and about a third are seen once. The ten largest clones represent roughly 12% of the sample.

This clonotype was observed a handful of times. The antigen it binds to is not known. Base qualities are not at hand, and no much larger clone is one base apart. The sequenced sample was blood. Recombination connected TRBV12-3 or TRBV12-4 to TRBJ1-5, with the D gene too uncertain to name. This TCR was recovered from a girl aged 5-17 years with multiple sclerosis. The CDR3 region reads CASSPERPPWPQHF. The base sequence is TGTGCCAGCAGCCCCGAAAGGCCCCCGTGGCCCCAGCATTTT.